This T cell receptor (beta chain) was sequenced during a study of T cells in Graves' hyperthyroidism and ophthalmopathy. Findings and limits, study-wide: Through a model of 13 V-J features, ophthalmopathy was separated from stable hyperthyroidism.

TCR beta CDR3 regions were amplified from RNA. TCR CDR3 regions were first amplified by RT-PCR with HTBI primers. TCRdb called the multiplex PCR reads again in MiXCR, with one record for every CDR3 protein. The data contain about 610,000 distinct CDR3 sequences, approximately 15% of them singletons. Ophthalmopathy patients had Clinical Activity Score at least 3, NOSPECS grade at least 4, duration under 3 months. Patients having uncontrolled infection, another autoimmune disease, pregnancy or lactation were not included. The study based diagnoses on clinical symptoms, serum thyroxine and TRAb, thyroid ultrasound and orbital computed tomography. As concerns this clonotype: Its specificity is unknown.

This CDR3 is 13 amino acids long. The V end lost 10 bases, the J end lost 3 bases, and 12 bases lay between the germline ends. This sequence originates from a woman aged 40 to 50 with Graves' ophthalmopathy. The specimen sequenced was blood. This chain connects TRBV12-3 or TRBV12-4 to TRBJ2-2; D call uncertain. This CDR3 is CAIQASDTGELFF. CDR3 sequence (DNA): TGTGCCATCCAAGCCTCGGACACCGGGGAGCTGTTTTTT.